These T cell receptor beta chains were read from a single sample in a study of human T cells and chemical hapten exposure. TCRdb passed the RACE reads through MiXCR, listing each CDR3 protein once. The sample has under 85,000 distinct CDR3 sequences; 10% are singletons. Here the sequenced sample was whole blood, taken in connection with sensitization to the hapten diphenylcyclopropenone (DPC). The receptors were gathered from a woman aged 45-65 years with alopecia areata. Some clones in this sample may be carry-over from other donors' samples. Each CDR3 is given with its conserved first and last residue. A D gene is named only where the DNA matches it firmly. Size tells how often a clone was seen (once, few, many) or the class of an expanded clone, and some rows leave it out.

j_gene,v_gene,d_gene,abundance,CDR3nt,CDR3aa
TRBJ2-3,TRBV5-1,TRBD2,many,TGCGCCAGCAGCCCAATAGCGGGAGGGCTCACAGATACGCAGTATTTT,CASSPIAGGLTDTQYF
TRBJ2-1,TRBV20-1,TRBD2,many,TGCAGTGCCCAACGAGGACTAGCGGGAGGCTCCAACGCCAATGAGCAGTTCTTC,CSAQRGLAGGSNANEQFF
TRBJ2-3,TRBV5-1,-,-,TGCGCCAGCAGCTTGGGACACCCCACAGATACGCAGTATTTT,CASSLGHPTDTQYF
TRBJ2-7,TRBV3-1,-,many,TGTGCCAGCAGCCAAGGGCGGGGGCCCTACGAGCAGTACTTC,CASSQGRGPYEQYF
TRBJ2-7,TRBV3-1,-,-,TGTGCCAGCAGTGATATCTACGAGCAGTACTTC,CASSDIYEQYF
TRBJ1-2,TRBV12-3/TRBV12-4,-,many,TGTGCCAGCAGTCCAGTACACTATGGCTACACCTTC,CASSPVHYGYTF
TRBJ1-1,TRBV18,TRBD1,few,TGTGCCAGCTCACCACGGGGACAGGGTATGGGAGCTTTCTTT,CASSPRGQGMGAFF
TRBJ2-1,TRBV3-1,-,few,TGTGCCAGCAGCCACCGTCGGTACTCTCACAATGAGCAGTTCTTC,CASSHRRYSHNEQFF
TRBJ1-1,TRBV20-1,-,many,TGCAGTGCTAGAGTAGGACAGACGTTTATGGCGGGTGAAGCTTTCTTT,CSARVGQTFMAGEAFF
TRBJ1-1,TRBV3-1,TRBD1,many,TGTGCCAGCAGCCAAGATAACAGGGGTAAAGCTTTCTTT,CASSQDNRGKAFF
TRBJ2-7,TRBV11-2,TRBD2,many,TGTGCCAGCAGCTTAGGCGGGAGTCTCGCCTACGAGCAGTACTTC,CASSLGGSLAYEQYF
TRBJ1-1,TRBV14,-,many,TGTGCCAGCAGCCAAATATCTGAAGCTTTCTTT,CASSQISEAFF
TRBJ1-3,TRBV12-3/TRBV12-4,TRBD1,many,TGTGCCAGCAGCCAGGACAGGCAAAGCTCTGGAAACACCATATATTTT,CASSQDRQSSGNTIYF
TRBJ2-3,TRBV7-8,TRBD2,many,TGTGCCAGCAGCCAAAGGACTAGCGGGAGTTATACGCAGTATTTT,CASSQRTSGSYTQYF
TRBJ1-5,TRBV18,-,many,TGTGCCAGCTCACCCCTCCGCATAGGACCCGATCAGCCCCAGCATTTT,CASSPLRIGPDQPQHF
TRBJ2-2,TRBV28,TRBD2,many,TGTGCCAGCAGTTTCCCGGGACTAGCCACGACCGGGGAGCTGTTTTTT,CASSFPGLATTGELFF
TRBJ2-3,TRBV7-9,-,few,TGTGCCAGTGTTAAGCCGGGAGTTGGGGGACCAGATACGCAGTATTTT,CASVKPGVGGPDTQYF
TRBJ1-1,TRBV11-2,-,many,TGTGCCAGCAGCGTGGCGGGTGAGAACACTGAAGCTTTCTTT,CASSVAGENTEAFF
TRBJ2-3,TRBV20-1,-,-,TGCAGTGCTAGAGGGGGGGGCACAGATACGCAGTATTTT,CSARGGGTDTQYF
TRBJ2-2,TRBV7-2,-,-,TGTGCCAGCAGCTTAGCACTGCGGGCGAACACCGGGGAGCTGTTTTTT,CASSLALRANTGELFF
TRBJ2-7,TRBV5-1,TRBD1,many,TGCGCCAGCAGACCAGGACAGGGAGGCTCCTACGAGCAGTACTTC,CASRPGQGGSYEQYF
TRBJ2-7,TRBV11-2,TRBD1,many,TGTGCCAGCAGCTCGGACAGGTTCGAGCAGTACTTC,CASSSDRFEQYF
TRBJ1-2,TRBV6-5,-,many,TGTGCCAGCGGACGAGGGGGAGCCGCTAACTATGGCTACACCTTC,CASGRGGAANYGYTF
TRBJ2-7,TRBV2,-,-,TGTTGCTCCGGGGGAGTAGGTGAGCAGTACTTC,CCSGGVGEQYF
TRBJ2-3,TRBV13,-,-,TGTGCCAGCAGCAAACAGGCCAGATCCACAGATACGCAGTATTTT,CASSKQARSTDTQYF
TRBJ2-3,TRBV20-1,TRBD1,few,TGCAGTGCTGGGACAGGTATCACAGATACGCAGTATTTT,CSAGTGITDTQYF
TRBJ1-1,TRBV4-2,TRBD1,few,TGTGCCAGCAGCCAGGGTACCGGGACAGGGGCCGGCATGGCTTTCTTT,CASSQGTGTGAGMAFF
TRBJ1-6,TRBV7-9,-,many,TGTGCCAGCAGCAAACGGAGTTATAATTCACCCCTCCACTTT,CASSKRSYNSPLHF
TRBJ1-5,TRBV10-3,-,many,TGTGCCATCAGTGAGTCGGGAGGTCAGCCCCAGCATTTT,CAISESGGQPQHF
TRBJ1-1,TRBV2,-,few,TGTGCCAGCAGTGAAAGAGGGGAGAGGACTGAAGCTTTCTTT,CASSERGERTEAFF
TRBJ2-7,TRBV5-4,-,-,TGTGCCAGCAGCCGCCCCCCTTCCTACGAGCAGTACTTC,CASSRPPSYEQYF
TRBJ2-1,TRBV6-1,TRBD2,-,TGTGCCAGCAGTGCACGACTAGCGGGACCCTACAATGAGCAGTTCTTC,CASSARLAGPYNEQFF
TRBJ2-5,TRBV6-6,-,many,TGTGCCAGCAGCTCCCCTGCGACGGCTAAAGAGACCCAGTACTTC,CASSSPATAKETQYF
TRBJ2-3,TRBV7-9,TRBD2,few,TGTGCCAGCAGCTTCGGCCTAGCGGGCACAGATACGCAGTATTTT,CASSFGLAGTDTQYF
TRBJ2-7,TRBV20-1,TRBD1,few,TGCAGTGGACAGGGGCAGCGGGTAGGGTACGAGCAGTACTTC,CSGQGQRVGYEQYF
TRBJ2-2,TRBV5-4,-,many,TGTGCCAGCAGCTTGGGGCAGGAACTAAACACCGGGGAGCTGTTTTTT,CASSLGQELNTGELFF
TRBJ2-4,TRBV11-2,-,few,TGTGCCAGCAGCCCCTCAGGGGTTAAAAACATTCAGTACTTC,CASSPSGVKNIQYF
TRBJ2-1,TRBV27,-,many,TGTGCCAGCAGTTCCAACAGTAATGAGCAGTTCTTC,CASSSNSNEQFF
TRBJ1-1,TRBV3-1,TRBD1,many,TGTGCCAGCAGCACGGGACAGGGACAACGTATGAACACTGAAGCTTTCTTT,CASSTGQGQRMNTEAFF
TRBJ2-5,TRBV5-1,TRBD2,many,TGCGCCAGCAGCTTGGTACTAGCGGGAGGGCCTGAGAAGACCCAGTACTTC,CASSLVLAGGPEKTQYF
TRBJ1-1,TRBV20-1,TRBD1,-,TGCAGTGCTAGGCCCGGGACAGGGGACACTGAAGCTTTCTTT,CSARPGTGDTEAFF
TRBJ2-7,TRBV5-5,-,-,TGTGCCAGCAGCTCTACGGGATCCTCCTACGAGCAGTACTTC,CASSSTGSSYEQYF
TRBJ2-1,TRBV7-2,-,many,TGTGCCAGCAGCTTAGCCCACGGGGGAGGGCAGTTCTTC,CASSLAHGGGQFF
TRBJ1-6,TRBV14,TRBD1,-,TGTGCCAGCAGCCAAGATATGGACAGGGGGCTGTCACCCCTCCACTTT,CASSQDMDRGLSPLHF